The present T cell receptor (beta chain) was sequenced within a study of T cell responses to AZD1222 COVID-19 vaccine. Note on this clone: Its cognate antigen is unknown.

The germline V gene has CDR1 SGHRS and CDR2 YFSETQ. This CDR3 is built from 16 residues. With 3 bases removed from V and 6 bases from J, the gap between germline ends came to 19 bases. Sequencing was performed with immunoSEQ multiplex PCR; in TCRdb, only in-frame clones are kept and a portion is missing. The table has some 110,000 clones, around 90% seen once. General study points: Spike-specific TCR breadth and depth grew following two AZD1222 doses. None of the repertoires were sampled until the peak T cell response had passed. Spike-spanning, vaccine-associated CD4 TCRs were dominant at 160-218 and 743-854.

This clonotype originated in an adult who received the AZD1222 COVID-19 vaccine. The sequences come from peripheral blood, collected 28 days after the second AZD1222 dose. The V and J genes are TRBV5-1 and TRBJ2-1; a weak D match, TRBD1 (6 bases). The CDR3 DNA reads TGCGCCAGCAGCTCGCAAGGTGGTGGGGGCCCCAATGAGCAGTTCTTC. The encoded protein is CASSSQGGGGPNEQFF.